What follows are 28 T cell receptor beta chains derived from one specimen sequenced in a study of T cell repertoires in cytomegalovirus infection. Their antigens remain unidentified. One entry per CDR3 protein results from TCRdb running MiXCR on the reads. The data contain 550,000 to 850,000 distinct CDR3 sequences, about 30% of them singletons. Sequencing was performed on cultured PBMCs, taken from culture after CMV antigen stimulation. These receptors were obtained from a human donor in good health (CMV status not recorded). Some clones in this sample may be carry-over from other donors' samples.

This clonotype occurred many times. DNA of the CDR3: TGTGCCAGCAGCCCCGCGGTGGGACAGGGGGCCGGCGAGCAGTACTTC. Its protein is CASSPAVGQGAGEQYF. The rearrangement joins TRBV11-1 to TRBJ2-7; 12 nucleotides align to TRBD1. The CDR3 is 16 residues long. The V segment lost 5 bases and the J segment 6 bases; nucleotides outside the gene matches: 11. Germline CDR1 reads SGHAT; CDR2 reads FQDESV (reference sequence).

This chain links TRBV19 with TRBJ1-4; D perhaps matches TRBD1 (5 bases). Germline CDR1 is LNHDA and CDR2 is SQIVND (reference sequence). The germline V and J ends were trimmed by 6 bases and 8 bases, with 16 bases remaining between them. The CDR3 has 14 amino acids. CDR3 sequence: CASRPQALSEKLFF. CDR3 nucleotide sequence: TGTGCCAGTAGACCACAGGCCCTGAGCGAAAAACTGTTTTTT.

The J gene is TRBJ2-3, the V gene TRBV7-2, with D perhaps TRBD2 (6 bases). V was shortened by 3 bases and J by 2 bases, with 18 bases between the two germline ends. CDR3 length: 17 amino acids. Germline values: CDR1 SGHTA, CDR2 FQGNSA. The CDR3 spells CASSFPRVGGTTDTQYF. Here the CDR3 DNA reads TGTGCCAGCAGCTTCCCCCGGGTGGGCGGGACCACAGATACGCAGTATTTT.

This clonotype was recorded many times. The chain couples TRBV7-2 to TRBJ1-6, with 8 bases that match TRBD1. After removal of 6 bases from V and 4 bases from J, the junction contained 8 bases not matched to a gene. The germline V gene encodes CDR1 SGHTA and CDR2 FQGNSA. The CDR3 is made up of 16 amino acids. The CDR3 DNA sequence: TGTGCCAGCAGTTTGACCGGGACAGGTTATAATTCACCCCTCCACTTT. Translating it yields CASSLTGTGYNSPLHF.

The chain is built from TRBV6-8 and TRBJ2-3; D is possibly TRBD1 or TRBD2 (5 bases each). The germline CDR1 and CDR2 sequences are MNHGY and SAAAGT. Trimming cost V 7 bases and J 2 bases, with 19 bases left between them. This CDR3 comprises 16 residues. The CDR3 loop reads CASTPLGTGNTDTQYF. In DNA, the CDR3 is TGTGCCAGCACCCCCCTCGGGACGGGTAACACAGATACGCAGTATTTT.

This clonotype was observed a handful of times. The rearrangement links TRBV20-1 to TRBJ1-3; D gene unclear. The CDR3 length is 13 residues. Germline loops: CDR1 DFQATT, CDR2 SNEGSKA (reference sequence). The germline V and J ends were trimmed by 4 bases and 6 bases, with 13 bases remaining between them. CDR3 protein: CSAINTFENTIYF. The CDR3, as DNA: TGCAGTGCTATAAACACGTTCGAAAACACCATATATTTT.

This chain's CDR3 is CATSRMDRGREKLFF. CDR3 bases: TGTGCCACCAGCAGGATGGACAGGGGGCGAGAAAAACTGTTTTTT. The rearrangement uses TRBV15 and TRBJ1-4; 11 nucleotides agree with TRBD1. This CDR3 comprises 15 residues. The germline CDR1 and CDR2 sequences are LNHNV and YYDKDF (reference sequence). V trimming: 3 bases; J trimming: 8 bases; junction bases outside the gene matches: 5.

This chain connects TRBV7-4 to TRBJ2-7, with a possible D match to TRBD1 (5 bases). The ends were cut back, 8 bases at V and 0 bases at J, with 11 bases in the middle. The CDR3 extends over 13 amino acids. Germline CDR1 and CDR2: SGHVT and SQSDAQ. CDR3 coding DNA: TGTGCCAGCGAAAAACAGGCCTCCTACGAGCAGTACTTC. Translated: CASEKQASYEQYF.

V gene TRBV12-3 or TRBV12-4 combines with J gene TRBJ2-1; D might be TRBD2 (6 bases). This CDR3 spans 14 amino acids. V was clipped by 5 bases and J by 8 bases, with 16 bases between them. The CDR3 DNA reads TGTGCCAGCAGTCGGGCGGGACGTCGGGATGAGCAGTTCTTC. Translating it yields CASSRAGRRDEQFF.

This clonotype showed up just a few times. The chain is built from TRBV12-3 or TRBV12-4 and TRBJ1-5; D possibly corresponds to TRBD1 (5 bases). CDR3 size: 16 residues. Trimming pared 5 bases from V and 0 bases from J, leaving 14 bases between. The CDR3 nucleotides read TGTGCCAGCAGTCCCCCGGGGGGGGTTAGCAATCAGCCCCAGCATTTT. Amino acid sequence: CASSPPGGVSNQPQHF.

This rearrangement joins TRBV7-9 to TRBJ2-7; maybe TRBD2 (6 bases). The CDR3 totals 16 residues. Per the germline V gene, CDR1 is SEHNR and CDR2 is FQNEAQ (reference sequence). V dropped 1 base and J dropped 4 bases, with 17 bases sitting between them. CDR3 coding DNA: TGTGCCAGCAGCTTAGGCGGGACTGTGTATCGGTACGAGCAGTACTTC. Translating gives CASSLGGTVYRYEQYF.

The J gene is TRBJ1-5, the V gene TRBV7-9, with TRBD1 matching 7 bases. The germline V gene encodes CDR1 SEHNR and CDR2 FQNEAQ (reference sequence). Germline trimming cut 5 bases from V and 2 bases from J; bases unmatched to any gene: 6. CDR3 length: 15 amino acids. The CDR3 DNA is TGTGCCAGCAGCACAGGGGAGTACGGCAATCAGCCCCAGCATTTT. It is translated as CASSTGEYGNQPQHF. The variable domain in full, completed from reference TRBV7-9 and TRBJ1-5, reads DTGVSQNPRHKITKRGQNVTFRCDPISEHNRLYWYRQTLGQGPEFLTYFQNEAQLEKSRLLSDRFSAERPKGSFSTLEIQRTEQGDSAMYLCASSTGEYGNQPQHFGDGTRLSIL.

This chain links TRBV5-5 with TRBJ2-2; possibly TRBD2 for D (6 bases). CDR1 is SGHKS, CDR2 YYEKEE, per germline (reference sequence). V gave up 4 bases and J gave up 4 bases, with 17 bases separating them. The CDR3 has 16 amino acids. CDR3 nucleotides: TGTGCCAGCAGCCCAATTGGGACTCTGAGCACCGGGGAGCTGTTTTTT. Its protein product is CASSPIGTLSTGELFF.

As DNA, the CDR3 is TGTGCCAGCAGCTTATTCCCCCCACGGGGCATAGCCTACAATGAGCAGTTCTTC. It is translated as CASSLFPPRGIAYNEQFF. The genes are TRBV7-8 and TRBJ2-1, with D perhaps assigned TRBD1 or TRBD2 (5 bases each). V was clipped by 2 bases and J by 2 bases, with 19 bases between them. The CDR3 contains 18 residues. Germline V gene data show CDR1 as SGHVS and CDR2 as FQNEAQ.

This clonotype was seen more than once but under ten times. The V gene is TRBV11-2, the J gene TRBJ1-2; 7 bases map to TRBD1. The germline gives CDR1 SGHAT, CDR2 FQNNGV. CDR3 length equals 17 residues. With 4 bases clipped from V and 2 bases from J, the junction kept 13 bases outside the gene matches. The CDR3 reads CASSSVKYRGPNYGYTF. The CDR3 nucleotides are TGTGCCAGCAGCTCCGTAAAATACAGGGGCCCAAACTATGGCTACACCTTC.

The sample holds a few counts of this clonotype. CDR3 sequence (DNA): TGTGCCAGCAGCAAACAGGGTAGCACAGATACGCAGTATTTT. The encoded protein is CASSKQGSTDTQYF. V gene TRBV11-3 combines with J gene TRBJ2-3, with a tentative D call TRBD1 (6 bases). The CDR3 is made up of 14 amino acids. Germline CDR1 SGHNT, CDR2 YENEEA. Between the trimmed V and J ends, which lost 5 bases and 0 bases, there was a span of 9 bases. Drawing the rest from reference TRBV11-3 and TRBJ2-3, the complete variable domain is EAGVVQSPRYKIIEKKQPVAFWCNPISGHNTLYWYLQNLGQGPELLIRYENEEAVDDSQLPKDRFSAERLKGVDSTLKIQPAELGDSAVYLCASSKQGSTDTQYFGPGTRLTVL.

This sequence joins TRBV20-1 and TRBJ1-2; 7 nucleotides agree with TRBD1. The germline gives CDR1 DFQATT, CDR2 SNEGSKA (reference sequence). The CDR3 spans 14 residues. V lost 6 bases, J lost 7 bases, and 14 bases stayed unmatched. The CDR3 DNA reads as TGCAGTGCCGACCGGGACAGCCTTATCGGTGGCTACACCTTC. Translating it yields CSADRDSLIGGYTF.

The J gene is TRBJ2-3, the V gene TRBV5-1; TRBD2 matches at 7 bases. The junction had 7 bases not matched to a gene; V was cut back by 3 bases and J by 0 bases. Germline V lookup: CDR1 SGHRS, CDR2 YFSETQ. This CDR3 is 16 amino acids long. The CDR3 loop reads CASSSTGGLSTDTQYF. CDR3 DNA sequence: TGCGCCAGCAGCTCCACGGGGGGTTTGAGCACAGATACGCAGTATTTT.

This clonotype was detected a few times. The J gene is TRBJ1-1, the V gene TRBV6-2 or TRBV6-3; D uncertain. The germline V gene encodes CDR1 MNHEY and CDR2 SVGEGT. The V end lost 6 bases, the J end lost 4 bases, and 9 bases lay between the germline ends. The CDR3 is 12 residues long. CDR3 sequence reads: CASRPGSTEAFF. The CDR3 DNA reads TGTGCCAGCAGGCCGGGGTCCACTGAAGCTTTCTTT.

The chain recombines TRBV5-1 with TRBJ2-1; either TRBD1 or TRBD2 may supply D (5 bases each). V was clipped by 0 bases and J by 5 bases, with 12 bases between them. The CDR3 spans 15 residues. Per the germline V gene, CDR1 is SGHRS and CDR2 is YFSETQ. CDR3 nucleotide sequence: TGCGCCAGCAGCTTGGAAGGGGTAGCGCACAATGAGCAGTTCTTC. This codes for CASSLEGVAHNEQFF.

The chain employs TRBV12-3 or TRBV12-4 and TRBJ1-1, with D possibly matching TRBD1 (5 bases). The CDR3 consists of 15 residues. The germline V and J ends were trimmed by 6 bases and 6 bases, with 20 bases remaining between them. Written as DNA, the CDR3 is TGTGCCAGCAGGCCCCCCGGGACGGCGAGCGCTGAAGCTTTCTTT. It yields the protein CASRPPGTASAEAFF.

The chain links TRBV28 to TRBJ1-5; TRBD1 agrees at 7 bases. With V trimmed by 5 bases and J by 8 bases, 12 bases remained unmatched. The V gene's germline CDR1 is MDHEN and CDR2 SYDVKM. CDR3 size: 15 residues. The CDR3 DNA reads as TGTGCCAGCAGTGCCCCGGGACAGCGGAGGGAGCCCCAGCATTTT. Protein sequence: CASSAPGQRREPQHF.

The rearrangement links TRBV7-2 to TRBJ2-1, with TRBD2 matching 7 bases. The CDR3 loop spans 14 amino acids. The germline V gene encodes CDR1 SGHTA and CDR2 FQGNSA. With 8 bases clipped from V and 5 bases from J, the junction kept 9 bases outside the gene matches. The CDR3 nucleotides are TGTGCCAGCGAGCGGGGAGAAACTAACAATGAGCAGTTCTTC. Its translation: CASERGETNNEQFF.

This clonotype came up a few times. This chain connects TRBV4-1 to TRBJ2-5; D perhaps matches TRBD1 (6 bases). Trimming took off 1 base at V and 2 bases at J, with 11 bases between the two ends. The CDR3 totals 15 residues. Germline V gene data show CDR1 as MGHRA and CDR2 as YSYEKL. CDR3 amino acids: CASSQGQGQQETQYF. The CDR3, as DNA: TGCGCCAGCAGCCAAGGACAAGGACAGCAAGAGACCCAGTACTTC.

This sequence joins TRBV12-3 or TRBV12-4 and TRBJ2-3; D ambiguous. This CDR3 contains 14 residues. The V end was cut by 8 bases, the J end by 0 bases, with 12 bases between. The DNA for the CDR3 is TGTGCCAGCGCTAGAGGCCCTAGCACAGATACGCAGTATTTT. Its protein is CASARGPSTDTQYF.

This clonotype has a handful of counts. The chain links TRBV5-1 to TRBJ2-1; 14 bases align to TRBD2. Trimming cost V 4 bases and J 8 bases; bases outside gene matches: 2. The CDR3 is 14 residues long. Looked up from germline, CDR1 is SGHRS and CDR2 is YFSETQ. The CDR3 nucleotides are TGCGCCAGCAGCGGGACTAGCGGGGGCCATGAGCAGTTCTTC. The encoded protein is CASSGTSGGHEQFF.

The count of this clonotype is one. This chain joins TRBV6-8 and TRBJ1-3, with no clear D. The V end was cut by 8 bases, the J end by 3 bases, with 8 bases between. The CDR3 loop spans 12 amino acids. CDR1 is MNHGY, CDR2 SAAAGT, per germline. This CDR3 is CASGSFGNTIYF. As DNA, the CDR3 is TGTGCCAGCGGATCTTTTGGAAACACCATATATTTT.

The V and J genes are TRBV7-2 and TRBJ2-3; a weak D match, TRBD2 (6 bases). Trimming left V 6 bases short and J 4 bases short, with 23 bases between. Germline CDR1 is SGHTA and CDR2 is FQGNSA. CDR3 length equals 17 residues. CDR3 residues: CASRLMVGGPIADTQYF. The DNA for the CDR3 is TGTGCCAGCAGGTTAATGGTCGGAGGGCCAATCGCAGATACGCAGTATTTT.